This T cell receptor (beta chain) was identified in a study of blood T cell repertoires in COVID-19. Overall study context: From T cells, B-cell-depleted T cells, or PBMCs came the material, which was cDNA or gDNA.

As processed by the authors: Reference gene primer amplification gave nucleated cell count estimates. Only in-frame clones appear in the TCRdb table, and some are missing; sequencing was by immunoSEQ multiplex PCR. For V, J and clone size, that table is used; D and trimming come from the DNA. The data hold 150,000 to 250,000 clones, with roughly 87% observed a single time. There are 13 residues in the CDR3. V lost 9 bases to trimming and J lost 8 bases; unmatched junction nucleotides: 7. The study drew participants aged about 18 to 95 years from about two dozen US areas. Grouping used clinical history reported by participants in a survey and questionnaire.

The chain employs TRBV12-3 or TRBV12-4 and TRBJ2-1; 10 nucleotides line up with TRBD2. The clonotype originates from a woman in her 30s who had recovered from COVID-19. The sample consisted of PBMCs or T cells enriched from blood (not recorded which). CDR3 loop: CASTAGGFDEQFF. The CDR3 DNA reads TGTGCCAGTACAGCGGGAGGGTTCGATGAGCAGTTCTTC.